The 21 T cell receptor beta chains listed next were all sequenced from one sample in a study of T cell repertoires in cytomegalovirus infection. TCRdb redid the calling of the reads with MiXCR, one entry per CDR3 protein. The sample lists about 440,000 distinct CDR3 sequences; roughly 30% were seen once. The sequenced material came from PBMCs. The receptors come from a human donor in good health (CMV status not recorded). Some clones in this sample may be carry-over from other donors' samples.

This clonotype turned up a few times. This chain joins TRBV11-3 and TRBJ1-6; no clear D gene. Deletions cut 5 bases from V and 5 bases from J, with 10 bases between. Per germline, CDR1 SGHNT and CDR2 YENEEA. The CDR3 runs 14 residues. The CDR3 reads CASSLSRNNSPLHF. The CDR3 DNA is TGTGCCAGCAGCCTTAGTAGGAATAATTCACCCCTCCACTTT.

The V gene is TRBV20-1, the J gene TRBJ2-7; 8 bases agree with TRBD1. CDR3 size: 14 residues. Trimming removed 1 base from V and 5 bases from J; junction bases left unmatched: 7. CDR1 DFQATT and CDR2 SNEGSKA come from the germline V gene (reference sequence). This CDR3 reads CSARAGDRSDEQYF. CDR3 DNA: TGCAGTGCTAGAGCCGGGGACAGGAGCGACGAGCAGTACTTC.

This clonotype has ten or more counts. This chain connects TRBV7-2 to TRBJ1-2; perhaps TRBD1 as D (6 bases). This CDR3 spans 14 amino acids. The V gene lost 1 base and the J gene lost 4 bases, with 10 bases spanning the gap. Germline V lookup: CDR1 SGHTA, CDR2 FQGNSA. CDR3 in amino acids: CASSLGAGAYGYTF. DNA of the CDR3: TGTGCCAGCAGCTTAGGGGCAGGGGCCTATGGCTACACCTTC.

This clonotype occurred many times. The chain combines TRBV6-6 with TRBJ1-1; D unclear. The CDR3 runs to 14 residues. V lost 4 bases to trimming and J lost 0 bases, with 9 bases between them. CDR1 MNHNY and CDR2 SVGAGI come from the germline V gene (reference sequence). The chain's CDR3 is CASSSRVMNTEAFF. CDR3 coding DNA: TGTGCCAGCAGTTCCCGGGTGATGAACACTGAAGCTTTCTTT.

The gene calls are TRBV15 and TRBJ1-1; the D gene is possibly TRBD1 (5 bases). Germline V lookup: CDR1 LNHNV, CDR2 YYDKDF (reference sequence). V was clipped by 0 bases and J by 3 bases, with 8 bases between them. The CDR3 spans 14 residues. DNA for the CDR3: TGTGCCACCAGCAGAGATGGAGGGGACACTGAAGCTTTCTTT. As protein: CATSRDGGDTEAFF.

The chain carries TRBV5-1 and TRBJ1-2; D remains ambiguous. Germline V CDR1 and CDR2: SGHRS, YFSETQ. This CDR3 comprises 15 residues. V gave up 0 bases and J gave up 4 bases, with 13 bases separating them. The CDR3 protein is CASSLDGAPTYGYTF. The CDR3 DNA is TGCGCCAGCAGCTTGGACGGAGCTCCGACCTATGGCTACACCTTC.

This clonotype was counted a few times. The rearrangement joins TRBV19 to TRBJ1-2; 7 bases map to TRBD1. The CDR3 is made up of 16 amino acids. The germline gives CDR1 LNHDA, CDR2 SQIVND (reference sequence). The V segment lost 3 bases and the J segment 4 bases; nucleotides outside the gene matches: 11. The CDR3 here is CASSIRAGDSSYGYTF. DNA of the CDR3: TGTGCCAGTAGTATCCGCGCCGGGGACAGCTCCTATGGCTACACCTTC.

Comments on this clonotype: A much more abundant neighbour one base away suggests this may be a read error. This chain joins TRBV7-6 and TRBJ1-3; tentatively, D is TRBD1 (6 bases). The CDR3 consists of 16 residues. Germline lookup yields CDR1 SGHVS and CDR2 FNYEAQ. The CDR3 loop reads CASSPSGVPSGSTIYF. CDR3 DNA sequence: TGTGCCAGCAGTCCTTCAGGGGTCCCCTCTGGAAGCACCATATATTTT.

This clonotype was seen many times. The chain employs TRBV7-2 and TRBJ2-7, with a tentative D call TRBD1 (6 bases). The CDR3 is 14 amino acids. With 3 bases removed from V and 0 bases from J, the gap between germline ends came to 9 bases. CDR1 SGHTA and CDR2 FQGNSA come from the germline V gene. The CDR3 DNA is TGTGCCAGCAGCTTCGCAGGGGACTCCTACGAGCAGTACTTC. It yields the protein CASSFAGDSYEQYF. Variable domain in full (rest from reference TRBV7-2 and TRBJ2-7): GAGVSQSPSNKVTEKGKDVELRCDPISGHTALYWYRQSLGQGLEFLIYFQGNSAPDKSGLPSDRFSAERTGGSVSTLTIQRTQQEDSAVYLCASSFAGDSYEQYFGPGTRLTVT.

This chain joins TRBV15 and TRBJ2-7; no definite D call. The germline gives CDR1 LNHNV, CDR2 YYDKDF (reference sequence). The CDR3 consists of 14 residues. The ends were cut back, 0 bases at V and 0 bases at J, with 6 bases in the middle. Here the CDR3 DNA reads TGTGCCACCAGCAGAGATATGGCCTCCTACGAGCAGTACTTC. It translates to CATSRDMASYEQYF.

J is TRBJ2-3 and V is TRBV20-1, with D perhaps TRBD1 (5 bases). From germline, CDR1 is DFQATT and CDR2 SNEGSKA (reference sequence). This CDR3 region has 17 residues. V was trimmed by 6 bases and J by 4 bases, leaving 26 bases between them. CDR3 sequence: CSASPGRWGRVPDTQYF. The CDR3 DNA follows: TGCAGTGCGAGTCCAGGGCGGTGGGGCCGTGTTCCAGATACGCAGTATTTT.

This clonotype came up a few times. The rearrangement joins TRBV11-2 to TRBJ2-7, with TRBD2 identical over 13 bases. Germline CDR1 and CDR2: SGHAT and FQNNGV. With V trimmed by 6 bases and J by 4 bases, 9 bases remained unmatched. This CDR3 is built from 16 residues. The CDR3 sequence: CASREKTSGGRYEQYF. Written as DNA, the CDR3 is TGTGCCAGCAGAGAAAAGACTAGCGGGGGGAGGTACGAGCAGTACTTC.

V gene TRBV28 combines with J gene TRBJ1-5; no definite D call. The V end was cut by 8 bases, the J end by 9 bases, with 5 bases between. There are 9 residues in the CDR3. Germline values: CDR1 MDHEN, CDR2 SYDVKM. The CDR3 is CASCLPQHF. CDR3 coding DNA: TGTGCCAGCTGTCTGCCCCAGCATTTT.

This chain connects TRBV10-3 to TRBJ1-1, with 11 bases aligning to TRBD1. Germline V gene lookup returns CDR1 ENHRY and CDR2 SYGVKD. Trimming removed 7 bases from V and 5 bases from J; junction bases left unmatched: 9. This CDR3 spans 15 amino acids. As DNA, the CDR3 is TGTGCCATCAAAGGACAGGGGGCGACGTTGACTGAAGCTTTCTTT. Protein sequence: CAIKGQGATLTEAFF.

This chain links TRBV7-9 with TRBJ1-6, with D perhaps TRBD1 (6 bases). The germline V gene has CDR1 SEHNR and CDR2 FQNEAQ (reference sequence). This CDR3 has 14 residues. V was cut by 3 bases and J by 4 bases, with 7 bases left in between. Written as DNA, the CDR3 is TGTGCCAGCAGCTTCGGACAGTATAATTCACCCCTCCACTTT. Protein sequence: CASSFGQYNSPLHF. Filled out from reference TRBV7-9 and TRBJ1-6, the complete variable domain reads DTGVSQNPRHKITKRGQNVTFRCDPISEHNRLYWYRQTLGQGPEFLTYFQNEAQLEKSRLLSDRFSAERPKGSFSTLEIQRTEQGDSAMYLCASSFGQYNSPLHFGNGTRLTVT.

This clonotype was picked up a small number of times. The rearrangement joins TRBV28 to TRBJ1-6; tentatively, D is TRBD1 (6 bases). V was trimmed by 6 bases and J by 7 bases, leaving 13 bases between them. There are 14 residues in the CDR3. CDR1 and CDR2 (germline): MDHEN, SYDVKM. The CDR3 nucleotides are TGTGCCAGCAGGCGAGGGGGGGTCAATTCACCCCTCCACTTT. Amino acid sequence: CASRRGGVNSPLHF.

This clonotype was counted only a few times. As DNA, the CDR3 is TGTGCCACCACTCCCTCCTACAATGAGCAGTTCTTC. Its protein is CATTPSYNEQFF. The chain joins TRBV6-1 to TRBJ2-1, with unresolved D. The CDR3 spans 12 residues. The ends were cut back, 10 bases at V and 0 bases at J, with 7 bases in the middle. Germline CDR1 reads MNHNS; CDR2 reads SASEGT.

This sequence joins TRBV4-3 and TRBJ1-4, with 8 bases aligning to TRBD1. V lost 0 bases, J lost 8 bases, and 8 bases stayed unmatched. The CDR3 runs to 16 residues. Germline V gene sequence: CDR1 LGHNA, CDR2 YSLEER. The CDR3 DNA is TGCGCCAGCAGCCAAGACCGGACAGGGACGGGGGAAAAACTGTTTTTT. Amino acids: CASSQDRTGTGEKLFF.

This clonotype has ten or more counts. This chain connects TRBV12-3 or TRBV12-4 to TRBJ2-7; D possibly corresponds to TRBD2 (6 bases). V gave up 5 bases and J gave up 3 bases, with 14 bases separating them. The CDR3 is made up of 14 amino acids. This chain's CDR3 is CASSPSEPNYEQYF. CDR3 DNA: TGTGCCAGCAGTCCTAGCGAACCGAACTACGAGCAGTACTTC.

The chain is built from TRBV7-9 and TRBJ1-1; TRBD1 is a possible D gene (5 bases). The CDR3 extends over 14 amino acids. The germline CDR1 and CDR2 sequences are SEHNR and FQNEAQ (reference sequence). V was cut by 3 bases and J by 1 base, with 9 bases left in between. CDR3 in amino acids: CASSLETANTEAFF. CDR3 nucleotides: TGTGCCAGCAGCTTGGAGACAGCGAACACTGAAGCTTTCTTT.

This clonotype has a single count. A much bigger clone sits one base away, suggesting this may be a read error. This CDR3 fails to terminate in the conserved phenylalanine or tryptophan, so it likely reflects a read error. The chain is built from TRBV7-6 and TRBJ2-1, with TRBD2 matching 8 bases. Germline loops: CDR1 SGHVS, CDR2 FNYEAQ. The CDR3 consists of 15 residues. With 8 bases clipped from V and 5 bases from J, the junction kept 11 bases outside the gene matches. The CDR3 spells CASGTGGQGHNEQFL. CDR3 nucleotide sequence: TGTGCCAGCGGGACGGGGGGGCAAGGCCACAATGAGCAGTTCTTA.